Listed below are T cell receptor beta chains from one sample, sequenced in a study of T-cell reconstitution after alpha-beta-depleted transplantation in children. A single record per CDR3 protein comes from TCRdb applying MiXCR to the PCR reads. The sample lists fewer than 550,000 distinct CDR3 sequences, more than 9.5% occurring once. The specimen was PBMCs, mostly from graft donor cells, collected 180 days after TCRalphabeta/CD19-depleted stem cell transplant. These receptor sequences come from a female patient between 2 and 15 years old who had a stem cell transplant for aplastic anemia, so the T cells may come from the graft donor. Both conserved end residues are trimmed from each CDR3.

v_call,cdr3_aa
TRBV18,ASVGVNLAKNIQY
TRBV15,ATSSSGVTGELF
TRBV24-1,ATRSAIAETDTQY
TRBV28,ASRLRAGVVLEQY
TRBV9,ASSVGLGDSYEQY
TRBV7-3,ASSFVGSDTQY
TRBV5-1,ASSLDAYEQY
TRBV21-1,ASSKGWGTAKNIQY
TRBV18,ASSPLVDPGGDYGYT
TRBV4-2,ASSPRTGGSTEAF
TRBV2,ASSREAILSDGYT
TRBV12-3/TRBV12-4,ASSQLGRQGVTAEQF
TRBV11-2,ASSLERGRSGRATLLVYEQY
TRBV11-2,ASSLGWNTGAAF
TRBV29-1,SVRTEGAGELF
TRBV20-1,SARDVFGRVIQETQY